Given below is one TCR beta chain in context. The CDR3 is made up of 13 amino acids. The germline V gene encodes CDR1 SQVTM and CDR2 ANQGSEA. Trimming took 6 bases from V and 2 from J, leaving 11 bases between them. Seattle patients were enrolled while actively infected and followed longitudinally. In the authors' workflow: Amplifying reference gene primers gave estimates of nucleated cell counts. Assay used: immunoSEQ multiplex PCR; TCRdb lists only in-frame clones, some missing. V and J calls and clone size are as listed in that table; D and trimming were resolved from the DNA. The table lists under 45,000 clones, 85% to 90% of them singletons. The entry originates in a study of blood T cell repertoires in COVID-19. Study-level information: Sites in the United States, Italy and Spain provided acute and convalescent COVID-19 samples. PBMCs, B-cell-depleted T cells, or T cells provided the cDNA or gDNA that made up the material.

This clonotype was sampled from a middle-aged man with COVID-19, enrolled during active disease. The V call is TRBV29-1, the J call TRBJ2-1; a possible D gene is TRBD1 (6 bases). Sequenced: peripheral blood. The CDR3 nucleotides read TGCAGCGTCGACAGGCGTACCTACAATGAGCAGTTCTTC. It is translated as CSVDRRTYNEQFF.